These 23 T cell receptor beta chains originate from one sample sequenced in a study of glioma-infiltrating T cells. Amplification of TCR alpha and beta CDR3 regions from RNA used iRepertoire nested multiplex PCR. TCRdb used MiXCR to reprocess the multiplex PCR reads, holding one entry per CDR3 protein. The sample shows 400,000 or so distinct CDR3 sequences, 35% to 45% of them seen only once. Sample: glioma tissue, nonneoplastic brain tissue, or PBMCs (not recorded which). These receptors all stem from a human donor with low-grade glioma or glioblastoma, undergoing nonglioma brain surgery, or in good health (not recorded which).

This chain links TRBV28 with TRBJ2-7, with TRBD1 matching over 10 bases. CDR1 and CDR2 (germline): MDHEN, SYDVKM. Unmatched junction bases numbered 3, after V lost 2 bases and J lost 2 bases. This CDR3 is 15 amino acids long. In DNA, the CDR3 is TGTGCCAGCAGTTTAGGGGGACAGGGGCCCTACGAGCAGTACTTC. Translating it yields CASSLGGQGPYEQYF.

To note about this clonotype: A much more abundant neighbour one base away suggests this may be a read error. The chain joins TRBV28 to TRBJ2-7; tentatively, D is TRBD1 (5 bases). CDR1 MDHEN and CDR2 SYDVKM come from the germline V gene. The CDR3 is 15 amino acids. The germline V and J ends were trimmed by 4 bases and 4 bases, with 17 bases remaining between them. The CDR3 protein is CASSSLQVSLYEQYF. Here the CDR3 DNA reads TGTGCCAGCAGTTCTTTACAGGTATCGCTTTACGAGCAGTACTTC.

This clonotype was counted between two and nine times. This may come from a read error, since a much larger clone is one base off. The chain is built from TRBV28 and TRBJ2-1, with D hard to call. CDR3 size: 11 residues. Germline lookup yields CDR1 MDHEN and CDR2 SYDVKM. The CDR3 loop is CASIQRNEKFF. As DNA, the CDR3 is TGTGCCAGCATACAGCGCAATGAGAAGTTCTTC.

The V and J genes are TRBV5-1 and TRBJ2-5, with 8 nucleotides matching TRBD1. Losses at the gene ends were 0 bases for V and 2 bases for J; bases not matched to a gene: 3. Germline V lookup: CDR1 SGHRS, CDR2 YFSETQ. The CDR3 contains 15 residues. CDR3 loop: CASSLGDRGQETQYF. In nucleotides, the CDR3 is TGCGCCAGCAGCTTGGGTGACAGGGGACAAGAGACCCAGTACTTC.

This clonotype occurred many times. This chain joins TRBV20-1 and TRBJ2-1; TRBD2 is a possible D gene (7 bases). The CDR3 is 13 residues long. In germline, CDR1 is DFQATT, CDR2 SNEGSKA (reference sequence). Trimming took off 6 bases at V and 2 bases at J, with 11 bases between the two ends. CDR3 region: CSASGDTYNEQFF. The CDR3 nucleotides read TGCAGTGCAAGCGGGGACACCTACAATGAGCAGTTCTTC.

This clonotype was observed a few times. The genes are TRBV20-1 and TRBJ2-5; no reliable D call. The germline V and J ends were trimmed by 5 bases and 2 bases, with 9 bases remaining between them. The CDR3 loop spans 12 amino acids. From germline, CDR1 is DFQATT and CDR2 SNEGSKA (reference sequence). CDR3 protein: CSAGHNQETQYF. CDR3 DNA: TGCAGTGCTGGCCACAATCAAGAGACCCAGTACTTC.

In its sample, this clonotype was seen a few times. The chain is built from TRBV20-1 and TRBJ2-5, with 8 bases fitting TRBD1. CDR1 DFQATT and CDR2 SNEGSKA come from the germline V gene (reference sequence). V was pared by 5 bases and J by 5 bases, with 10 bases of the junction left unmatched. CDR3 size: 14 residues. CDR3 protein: CSASDRGWRETQYF. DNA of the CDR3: TGCAGTGCTTCCGACAGGGGATGGAGGGAGACCCAGTACTTC.

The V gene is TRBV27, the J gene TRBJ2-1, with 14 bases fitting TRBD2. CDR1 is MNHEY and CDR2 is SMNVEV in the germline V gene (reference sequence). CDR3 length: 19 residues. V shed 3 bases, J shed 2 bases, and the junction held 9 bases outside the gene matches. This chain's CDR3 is CASSFMGLAGVSAYNEQFF. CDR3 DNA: TGTGCCAGCAGTTTTATGGGACTAGCGGGAGTTAGCGCCTACAATGAGCAGTTCTTC.

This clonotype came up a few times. The CDR3 DNA sequence: TGTGCCACCAGTGATTTGGGCAGCCAACAAGAGACCCAGTACTTC. Residues: CATSDLGSQQETQYF. This rearrangement joins TRBV24-1 to TRBJ2-5; D is ambiguous. CDR3 length equals 15 residues. V was trimmed by 0 bases and J by 2 bases, leaving 9 bases between them. Germline V CDR1 and CDR2: KGHDR, SFDVKD.

The CDR3 nucleotides read TGTGCCAGCAGCCTGGGACTAGCGGAGAACACCGGGGAGCTGTTTTTT. The encoded protein is CASSLGLAENTGELFF. This rearrangement joins TRBV3-1 to TRBJ2-2, with 11 bases lining up with TRBD2. Trimming cost V 4 bases and J 1 base; bases outside gene matches: 2. Germline lookup yields CDR1 LGHDT and CDR2 YNNKEL (reference sequence). CDR3 length: 16 amino acids. Full variable domain (remainder filled in from reference TRBV3-1 and TRBJ2-2): DTAVSQTPKYLVTQMGNDKSIKCEQNLGHDTMYWYKQDSKKFLKIMFSYNNKELIINETVPNRFSPKSPDKAHLNLHINSLELGDSAVYFCASSLGLAENTGELFFGEGSRLTVL.

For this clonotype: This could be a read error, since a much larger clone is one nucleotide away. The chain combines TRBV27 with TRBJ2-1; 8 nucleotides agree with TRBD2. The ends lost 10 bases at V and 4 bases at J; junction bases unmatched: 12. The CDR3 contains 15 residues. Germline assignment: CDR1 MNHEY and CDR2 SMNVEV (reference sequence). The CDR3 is CANTLTSGPYNEQFF. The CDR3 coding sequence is TGTGCCAACACCTTAACTAGCGGTCCTTACAATGAGCAGTTCTTC.

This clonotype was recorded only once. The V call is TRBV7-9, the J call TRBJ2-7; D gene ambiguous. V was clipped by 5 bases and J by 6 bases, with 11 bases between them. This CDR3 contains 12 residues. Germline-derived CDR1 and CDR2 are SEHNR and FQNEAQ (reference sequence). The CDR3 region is CASSQDGFEQYF. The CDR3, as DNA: TGTGCCAGCAGCCAGGACGGTTTCGAGCAGTACTTC.

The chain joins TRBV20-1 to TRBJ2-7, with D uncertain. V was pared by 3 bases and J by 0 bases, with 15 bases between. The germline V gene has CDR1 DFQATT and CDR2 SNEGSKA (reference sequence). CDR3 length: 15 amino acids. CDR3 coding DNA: TGCAGTGCTAGCCCACTGGTGTCCTTCTCCTACGAGCAGTACTTC. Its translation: CSASPLVSFSYEQYF.

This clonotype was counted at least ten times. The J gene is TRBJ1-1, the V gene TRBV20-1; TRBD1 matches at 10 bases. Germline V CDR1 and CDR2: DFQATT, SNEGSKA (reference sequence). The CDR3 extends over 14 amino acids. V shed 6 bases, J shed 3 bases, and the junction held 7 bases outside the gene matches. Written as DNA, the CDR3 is TGCAGTGCAAGACAGGGGGCTATGTACACTGAAGCTTTCTTT. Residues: CSARQGAMYTEAFF.

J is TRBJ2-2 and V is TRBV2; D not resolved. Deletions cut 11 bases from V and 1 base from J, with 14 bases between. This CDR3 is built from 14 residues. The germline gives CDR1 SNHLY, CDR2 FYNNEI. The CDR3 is CAGAERLNTGELFF. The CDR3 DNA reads TGTGCCGGCGCAGAACGGCTGAACACCGGGGAGCTGTTTTTT.

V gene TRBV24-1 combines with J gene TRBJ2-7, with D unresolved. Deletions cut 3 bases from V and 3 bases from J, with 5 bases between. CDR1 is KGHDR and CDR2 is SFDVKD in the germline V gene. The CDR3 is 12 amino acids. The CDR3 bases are TGTGCCACCAGTGATGGGAACTACGAGCAGTACTTC. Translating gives CATSDGNYEQYF.

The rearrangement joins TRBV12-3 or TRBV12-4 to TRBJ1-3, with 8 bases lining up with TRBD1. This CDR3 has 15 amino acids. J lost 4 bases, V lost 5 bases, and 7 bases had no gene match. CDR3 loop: CASSMGQANGNTIYF. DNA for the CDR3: TGTGCCAGCAGTATGGGACAGGCGAACGGAAACACCATATATTTT.

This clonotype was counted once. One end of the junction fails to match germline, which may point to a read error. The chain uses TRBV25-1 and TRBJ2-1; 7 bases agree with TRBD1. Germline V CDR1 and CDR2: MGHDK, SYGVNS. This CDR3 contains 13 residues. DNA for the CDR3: TGTGTCAGCAGTTGGGCACAGGGGCTTGAGCAGTTCTTC. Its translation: CVSSWAQGLEQFF. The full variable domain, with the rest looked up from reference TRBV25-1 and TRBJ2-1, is EADIYQTPRYLVIGTGKKITLECSQTMGHDKMYWYQQDPGMELHLIHYSYGVNSTEKGDLSSESTVSRIRTEHFPLTLESARPSHTSQYLCVSSWAQGLEQFFGPGTRLTVL.

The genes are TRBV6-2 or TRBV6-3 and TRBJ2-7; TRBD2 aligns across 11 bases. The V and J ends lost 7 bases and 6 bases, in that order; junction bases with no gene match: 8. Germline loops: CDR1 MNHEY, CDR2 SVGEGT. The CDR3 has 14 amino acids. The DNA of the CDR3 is TGTGCCAGCACTACACTAGCGGGAGTTGTCGAGCAGTACTTC. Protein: CASTTLAGVVEQYF.

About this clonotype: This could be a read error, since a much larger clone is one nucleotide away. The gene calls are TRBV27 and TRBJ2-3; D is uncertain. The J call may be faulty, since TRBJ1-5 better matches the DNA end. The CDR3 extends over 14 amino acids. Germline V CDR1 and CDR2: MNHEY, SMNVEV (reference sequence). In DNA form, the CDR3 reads TGTGCCAGCAGTTTTAACGGACTTACGGATACGCAGCATTTT. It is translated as CASSFNGLTDTQHF.

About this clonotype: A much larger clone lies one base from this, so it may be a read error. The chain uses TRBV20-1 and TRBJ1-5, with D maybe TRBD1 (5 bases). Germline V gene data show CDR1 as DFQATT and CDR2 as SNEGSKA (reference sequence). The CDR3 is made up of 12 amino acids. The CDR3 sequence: CSAITGNKPQHF. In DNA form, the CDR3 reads TGCAGTGCTATCACAGGCAATAAGCCCCAGCATTTT.

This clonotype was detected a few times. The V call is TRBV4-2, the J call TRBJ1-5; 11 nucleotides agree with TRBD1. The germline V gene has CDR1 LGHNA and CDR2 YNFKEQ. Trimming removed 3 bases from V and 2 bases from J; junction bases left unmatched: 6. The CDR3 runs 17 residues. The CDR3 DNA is TGTGCCAGCAGCCACCTTGGACAGGGGGCAGGCAATCAGCCCCAGCATTTT. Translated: CASSHLGQGAGNQPQHF.

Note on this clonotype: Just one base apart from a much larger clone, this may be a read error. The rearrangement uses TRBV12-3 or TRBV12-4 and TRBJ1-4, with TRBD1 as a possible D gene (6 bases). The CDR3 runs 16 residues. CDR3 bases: TGTGCCAGCAGTACCCTTCGGTGGGGGGCGAGTGAAAAAATGTTTTTT. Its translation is CASSTLRWGASEKMFF.